The 26 T cell receptor beta chains reported below all come from one sample, sequenced in a study of CD8 T cells in cerebrospinal fluid in Alzheimer's disease. TCRdb reprocessed the 10x single-cell sequencing reads and keeps a single row for each CDR3 protein, giving no DNA. The sample has roughly 860 distinct CDR3 sequences. Material: cerebrospinal fluid. The receptor set was obtained from a human donor with Parkinson's disease.

According to its frequency, this clonotype is large. The chain couples TRBV10-2 to TRBJ1-4; TCRdb's D call, TRBD1, is unchecked because there is no DNA. CDR1 is WSHSY and CDR2 is SAAADI in the germline V gene. The CDR3 spans 13 residues. The CDR3 sequence: CASSERGSEKLFF.

This clonotype registers large by frequency. V usage is TRBV20-1 and J usage is TRBJ2-7; absent DNA, TCRdb's TRBD2 call cannot be checked. Germline CDR1 DFQATT, CDR2 SNEGSKA (reference sequence). CDR3 length equals 16 residues. The CDR3 reads CSARDSGTARNYEQYF.

This clonotype is called medium-sized based on its frequency. The rearrangement joins TRBV6-6 to TRBJ2-5; TCRdb indicates TRBD2, and absent DNA this call remains unverified. This CDR3 spans 16 amino acids. Germline-derived CDR1 and CDR2 are MNHNY and SVGAGI (reference sequence). The CDR3 loop is CASSYGTSGGQETQYF.

In terms of frequency, this clonotype is medium-sized. This chain uses TRBV7-9 with TRBJ1-6; TCRdb proposes TRBD1, but this gene call is untestable without DNA. CDR1 and CDR2 from the germline V gene are SEHNR and FQNEAQ (reference sequence). The CDR3 extends over 16 amino acids. The CDR3 sequence: CASSSGAGFYNSPLHF.

This clonotype counts as medium-sized (0.01 to 0.1%) by frequency. The chain links TRBV27 to TRBJ1-5. The CDR3 totals 12 residues. The V gene's germline CDR1 is MNHEY and CDR2 SMNVEV (reference sequence). CDR3 region: CASSLYGQPQHF.

Measured by frequency, this clonotype is large. The chain recombines TRBV7-2 with TRBJ2-1; absent DNA, TCRdb's TRBD1 call cannot be checked. The CDR3 spans 15 residues. Germline V gene sequence: CDR1 SGHTA, CDR2 FQGNSA. The CDR3 region is CASSQGQGRHNEQFF.

Frequency places this clonotype as large. This chain connects TRBV4-2 to TRBJ1-6; lacking DNA, the TRBD1 call made by TCRdb goes unchecked. CDR1 LGHNA and CDR2 YNFKEQ come from the germline V gene. The CDR3 loop spans 21 amino acids. The CDR3 sequence: CASSQDHVQGASSSYNSPLHF.

This clonotype is classed as medium-sized by frequency. The genes are TRBV7-2 and TRBJ1-2; the TRBD1 assignment by TCRdb is unverifiable without DNA. This CDR3 is built from 14 residues. Germline values: CDR1 SGHTA, CDR2 FQGNSA. CDR3 sequence reads: CASSSPRGGDGYTF.

Measured by frequency, this clonotype is medium-sized. V is TRBV19 and J is TRBJ1-4. The CDR3 spans 13 residues. Per the germline V gene, CDR1 is LNHDA and CDR2 is SQIVND (reference sequence). CDR3 amino acids: CASSDRTVEKLFF.

Its frequency marks this clonotype as large. The V call is TRBV7-8, the J call TRBJ1-5; TCRdb gives TRBD1 as the D gene, but with no DNA this cannot be confirmed. Per the germline V gene, CDR1 is SGHVS and CDR2 is FQNEAQ. The CDR3 totals 15 residues. The CDR3 spells CASSLWGESNQPQHF.

This clonotype is called medium-sized based on its frequency. The chain recombines TRBV6-5 with TRBJ1-5. The CDR3 spans 13 residues. Per the germline V gene, CDR1 is MNHEY and CDR2 is SVGAGI. CDR3 protein: CASSYSGSQPQHF.

This clonotype is medium-sized (0.01 to 0.1%) by frequency. This chain connects TRBV6-5 to TRBJ1-1; no DNA is available, so the TRBD1 call from TCRdb remains unchecked. The CDR3 extends over 13 amino acids. Germline V gene sequence: CDR1 MNHEY, CDR2 SVGAGI. The CDR3 spells CASRHQGGTEAFF.

The chain links TRBV4-3 to TRBJ2-7; lacking DNA, the TRBD1 call made by TCRdb goes unchecked. This CDR3 has 14 amino acids. Per germline, CDR1 LGHNA and CDR2 YSLEER. The CDR3 here is CASSQGVGAYEQYF.

Judged by frequency, this clonotype is medium-sized (0.01 to 0.1%). The gene calls are TRBV6-5 and TRBJ1-4. The CDR3 spans 14 residues. CDR1 is MNHEY, CDR2 SVGAGI, per germline. The CDR3: CASSQQWTNEKLFF.

Frequency places this clonotype as medium-sized. V and J are TRBV29-1 and TRBJ2-3; TCRdb picks TRBD2, but there is no DNA to check that call. The length of the CDR3 is 13 residues. Germline values: CDR1 SQVTM, CDR2 ANQGSEA. CDR3 sequence: CSVEEAAGDTQYF.

This clonotype is labeled medium-sized based on frequency. The rearrangement joins TRBV6-5 to TRBJ1-2; the TCRdb call, TRBD1, lacks DNA for checking. Germline V gene data show CDR1 as MNHEY and CDR2 as SVGAGI. The CDR3 totals 14 residues. The CDR3 spells CASTGQGGNYGYTF.

This clonotype is medium-sized by frequency. The chain links TRBV27 to TRBJ2-1; TCRdb names TRBD1, which stays unverified in the absence of DNA. The CDR3 has 15 residues. Germline CDR1 is MNHEY and CDR2 is SMNVEV (reference sequence). CDR3 protein: CASSLIQGAYNEQFF.

By frequency, this clonotype is large (0.1 to 1%). V gene TRBV11-3 combines with J gene TRBJ1-5. The CDR3 covers 18 residues. Germline CDR1 is SGHNT and CDR2 is YENEEA. This CDR3 is CASSLDRCRKNSNQPQHF. The full variable domain, rest sourced from reference TRBV11-3 and TRBJ1-5, is EAGVVQSPRYKIIEKKQPVAFWCNPISGHNTLYWYLQNLGQGPELLIRYENEEAVDDSQLPKDRFSAERLKGVDSTLKIQPAELGDSAVYLCASSLDRCRKNSNQPQHFGDGTRLSIL.

Considering frequency, this clonotype is medium-sized (0.01 to 0.1%). The CDR3 spells CASSLVQTGTREAFF. V and J are TRBV7-8 and TRBJ1-1; with no DNA, the TCRdb D assignment of TRBD1 cannot be verified. This CDR3 spans 15 amino acids. In germline, CDR1 is SGHVS, CDR2 FQNEAQ.

According to its frequency, this clonotype is medium-sized. This chain uses TRBV6-2 or TRBV6-3 with TRBJ1-1; TCRdb picks TRBD1, but there is no DNA to check that call. CDR3 length: 13 residues. Germline CDR1 MNHEY, CDR2 SVGEGT. CDR3 amino acids: CASYRGTSTEAFF.

This clonotype is identified as medium-sized from frequency. The chain links TRBV4-1 to TRBJ2-3; TCRdb calls TRBD2, which cannot be checked without DNA. This CDR3 region has 15 residues. Germline CDR1 and CDR2: MGHRA and YSYEKL. The CDR3 sequence is CASSQGWRDTDTQYF.

This clonotype is labeled large based on frequency. The chain is built from TRBV5-5 and TRBJ2-5; checking the TCRdb D call of TRBD1 is not possible without DNA. Germline V CDR1 and CDR2: SGHKS, YYEKEE (reference sequence). The CDR3 consists of 16 residues. The CDR3: CASSLGSLAGGETQYF.

This clonotype ranks as medium-sized in terms of frequency. The chain links TRBV9 to TRBJ1-5; as DNA is missing, the TRBD1 call by TCRdb cannot be tested. CDR1 and CDR2 from the germline V gene are SGDLS and YYNGEE. The CDR3 runs 15 residues. The chain's CDR3 is CASSPGSVSNQPQHF.

J is TRBJ2-7 and V is TRBV7-2. The CDR3 runs to 11 residues. CDR1 and CDR2 from the germline V gene are SGHTA and FQGNSA. The CDR3 sequence is CASSHRLEQYF.

Judged by frequency, this clonotype is medium-sized. The chain recombines TRBV5-4 with TRBJ1-3; TCRdb picks TRBD1, but there is no DNA to check that call. CDR3 length: 13 residues. Germline V gene lookup returns CDR1 SGHNT and CDR2 YYREEE (reference sequence). This CDR3 is CASSAGTRNTIYF.

Its frequency marks this clonotype as medium-sized. The chain recombines TRBV20-1 with TRBJ2-1; checking the TCRdb D call of TRBD2 is not possible without DNA. In germline, CDR1 is DFQATT, CDR2 SNEGSKA (reference sequence). The CDR3 sequence is 14 residues long. This CDR3 is CSAGTSGGGNEQFF.